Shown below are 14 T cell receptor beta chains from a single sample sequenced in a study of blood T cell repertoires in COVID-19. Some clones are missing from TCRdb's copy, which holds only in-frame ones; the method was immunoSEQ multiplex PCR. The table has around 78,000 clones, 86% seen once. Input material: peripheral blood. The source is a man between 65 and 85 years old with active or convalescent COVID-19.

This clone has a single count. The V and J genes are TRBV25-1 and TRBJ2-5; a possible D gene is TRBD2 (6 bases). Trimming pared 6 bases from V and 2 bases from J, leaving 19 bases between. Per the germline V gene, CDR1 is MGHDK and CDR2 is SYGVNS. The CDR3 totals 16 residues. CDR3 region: CASRGGGSGFQETQYF. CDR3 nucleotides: TGTGCCAGCAGGGGAGGTGGAAGCGGCTTTCAAGAGACCCAGTACTTC.

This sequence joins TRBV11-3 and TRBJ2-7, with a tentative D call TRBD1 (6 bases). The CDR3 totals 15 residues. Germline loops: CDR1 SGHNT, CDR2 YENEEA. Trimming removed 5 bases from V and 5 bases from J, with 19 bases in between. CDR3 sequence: CASSQTGNFGDEQYF. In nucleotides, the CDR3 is TGTGCCAGCAGCCAAACAGGGAACTTTGGGGACGAGCAGTACTTC.

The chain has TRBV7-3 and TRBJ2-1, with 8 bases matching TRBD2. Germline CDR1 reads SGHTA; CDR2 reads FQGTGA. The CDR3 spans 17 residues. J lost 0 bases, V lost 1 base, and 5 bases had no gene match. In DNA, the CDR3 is TGTGCCAGCAGCTTAATGAGTGGACTAGCCTCCTACAATGAGCAGTTCTTC. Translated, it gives CASSLMSGLASYNEQFF.

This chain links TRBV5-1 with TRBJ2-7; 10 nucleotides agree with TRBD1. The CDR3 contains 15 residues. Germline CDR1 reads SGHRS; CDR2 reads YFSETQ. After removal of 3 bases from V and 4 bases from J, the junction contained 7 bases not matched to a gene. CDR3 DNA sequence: TGCGCCAGCAGCTCGGGGACAGGGGCAAGATACGAGCAGTACTTC. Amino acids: CASSSGTGARYEQYF.

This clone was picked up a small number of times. The CDR3 region is CASSTVAGGSYEQYF. In DNA, the CDR3 is TGTGCCAGCAGCACCGTAGCGGGGGGATCCTACGAGCAGTACTTC. The genes are TRBV28 and TRBJ2-7; 10 bases are a match to TRBD2. CDR3 size: 15 residues. Germline CDR1 reads MDHEN; CDR2 reads SYDVKM. Trimming cost V 6 bases and J 1 base; bases outside gene matches: 6.

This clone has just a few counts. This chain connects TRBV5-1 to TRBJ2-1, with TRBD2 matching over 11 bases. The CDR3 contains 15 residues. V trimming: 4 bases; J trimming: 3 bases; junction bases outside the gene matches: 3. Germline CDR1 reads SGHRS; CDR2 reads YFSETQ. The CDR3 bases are TGCGCCAGCAGCATCACTAGCGGGAGCTACAATGAGCAGTTCTTC. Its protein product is CASSITSGSYNEQFF.

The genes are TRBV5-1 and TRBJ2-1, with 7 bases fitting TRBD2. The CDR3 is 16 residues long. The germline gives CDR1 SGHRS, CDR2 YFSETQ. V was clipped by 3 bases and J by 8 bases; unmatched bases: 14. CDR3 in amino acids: CASSYLPGPGRDEQFF. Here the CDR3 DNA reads TGCGCCAGCAGCTACCTACCGGGACCAGGGAGGGATGAGCAGTTCTTC. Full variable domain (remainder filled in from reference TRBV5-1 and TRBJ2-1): KAGVTQTPRYLIKTRGQQVTLSCSPISGHRSVSWYQQTPGQGLQFLFEYFSETQRNKGNFPGRFSGRQFSNSRSEMNVSTLELGDSALYLCASSYLPGPGRDEQFFGPGTRLTVL.

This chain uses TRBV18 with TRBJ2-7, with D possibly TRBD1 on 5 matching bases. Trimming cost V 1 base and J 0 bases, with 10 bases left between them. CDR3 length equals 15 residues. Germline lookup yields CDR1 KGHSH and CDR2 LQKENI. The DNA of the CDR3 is TGTGCCAGCTCACCACAAGAGGACATCTCCTACGAGCAGTACTTC. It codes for CASSPQEDISYEQYF.

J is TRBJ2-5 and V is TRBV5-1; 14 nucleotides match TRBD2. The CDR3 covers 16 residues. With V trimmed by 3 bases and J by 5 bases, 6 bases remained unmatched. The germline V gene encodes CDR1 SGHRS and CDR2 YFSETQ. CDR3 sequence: CASSSGLAGVLETQYF. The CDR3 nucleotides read TGCGCCAGCAGCTCGGGACTAGCGGGAGTATTGGAGACCCAGTACTTC.

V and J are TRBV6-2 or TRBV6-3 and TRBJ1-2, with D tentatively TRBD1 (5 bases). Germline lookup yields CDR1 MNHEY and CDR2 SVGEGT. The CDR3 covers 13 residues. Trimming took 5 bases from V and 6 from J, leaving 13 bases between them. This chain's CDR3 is CASSHRGVHGYTF. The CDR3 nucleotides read TGTGCCAGCAGTCACCGGGGGGTCCATGGCTACACCTTC.

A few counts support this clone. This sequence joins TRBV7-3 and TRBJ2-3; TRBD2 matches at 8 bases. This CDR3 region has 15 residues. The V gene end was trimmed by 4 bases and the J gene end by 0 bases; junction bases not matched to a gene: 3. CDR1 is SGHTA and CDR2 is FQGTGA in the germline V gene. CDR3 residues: CASSSASGSTDTQYF. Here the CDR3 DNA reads TGTGCCAGCAGCTCCGCTAGCGGGAGCACAGATACGCAGTATTTT.

CDR3 sequence: CATSLTSSYNEQFF. The CDR3 coding sequence is TGTGCCACCAGTTTAACTAGCTCCTACAATGAGCAGTTCTTC. The rearrangement uses TRBV24-1 and TRBJ2-1, with a weak D call TRBD2 (5 bases). Trimming removed 6 bases from V and 0 bases from J, with 8 bases in between. Germline V gene sequence: CDR1 KGHDR, CDR2 SFDVKD. The CDR3 is made up of 14 amino acids.

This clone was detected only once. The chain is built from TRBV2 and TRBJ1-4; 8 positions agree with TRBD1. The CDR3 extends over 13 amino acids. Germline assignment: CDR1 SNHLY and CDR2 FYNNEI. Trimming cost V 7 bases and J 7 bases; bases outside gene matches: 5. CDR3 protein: CASKTGGGEKLFF. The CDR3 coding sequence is TGTGCCAGCAAAACAGGGGGTGGTGAAAAACTGTTTTTT.

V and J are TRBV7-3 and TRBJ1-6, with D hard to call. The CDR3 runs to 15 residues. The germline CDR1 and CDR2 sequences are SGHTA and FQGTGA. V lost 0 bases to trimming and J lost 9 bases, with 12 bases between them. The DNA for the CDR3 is TGTGCCAGCAGCTTAACCGGGGAGGCTGGTTCACCCCTCCACTTT. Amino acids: CASSLTGEAGSPLHF.